This TCR beta chain was recovered during a study of blood T cell repertoires in COVID-19 (dated by TCRdb to the early 2020s). With regard to the full study: Samples covering the acute and convalescent phases of COVID-19 were provided by collaborators in the United States, Italy and Spain. Samples came from the ongoing ImmuneRACE study (first 160 participants) plus 1,254 subjects from 6 global collaborators. Subjects who had been exposed to COVID-19, were actively infected with it, or had recovered from it provided the deeply sampled blood TCRbeta repertoires that made up the dataset. A freely available public database, intended as a resource for researchers studying the immune response to SARS-CoV-2, is where the repertoires were released. The material from the prospective study consisted of cDNA or gDNA derived from T cells, B-cell-depleted T cells, or PBMCs. Sample metadata almost always included a de-identified subject ID, COVID-19 status, age in years and sex. Where HLA class I and class II types were available, the types were taken from metadata supplied by the sample provider, not from assay-based typing. Broader findings and caveats from the paper: The quantity of clinical and demographic metadata differed by source and by participant and was supplied without curation.

Relative to germline, V is 5 bases shorter and J is 7 bases shorter, with 11 bases between their ends. CDR1 and CDR2, looked up from the germline V gene, are SGHVS and FQNEAQ. Taken from cysteine to phenylalanine, the CDR3 has 13 residues. Only the CDR3 DNA stays, 39 bases, in frame from base 1. TCRbeta CDR3 regions were amplified from genomic DNA using the immunoSEQ Assay, a bias-controlled multiplex PCR. For the original study's pipeline: The number of nucleated cells in each sample was estimated from the amplification of reference gene primers within the assay. To quantify the absolute abundance of each unique TCRbeta CDR3 rearrangement, sequence reads were collapsed and filtered. For each sample, productive Simpson clonality was calculated as the square root of Simpson's diversity index across productive rearrangements. This immuneACCESS table, as held by TCRdb, lists in-frame sequences with V and J called but not all clones. Of the missing ones, under half trace to an unresolved V gene in checked studies; the others have no known cause. That table furnishes V, J and clone size, whereas the DNA furnished D and trimming. This sample has fewer than 250,000 clones in its table, and approximately 85% of those were observed once. Around 2% of the sample comes from the top ten.

Points on this clone: Its antigen specificity is not known. No qualities accompany the bases; no much larger clone lies one base away.

Enrolling through a virtual design, the prospective study's participants ranged in age from about 18 to 100 years and lived across some 23 United States geographic areas. In the prospective study, cohorts were assigned on the basis of participant-reported clinical history obtained from a screening survey and a study questionnaire. ImmuneRACE Cohort 3 recovered participants were defined by two consecutive negative NP/OP PCR tests, healthcare professional clearance, or symptom resolution. In the prospective study, mobile phlebotomists collected whole blood, serum and a nasopharyngeal or oropharyngeal swab from each participant. Additional blood draws and questionnaires over an approximately two-month period could optionally be provided by prospective study participants. Before DNA extraction, blood samples from the prospective study were shipped at room temperature or frozen.

The chain is encoded by TRBV7-8 joined to TRBJ2-2; TRBD2 might be the D gene, on 5 matching bases. The sequenced material came from PBMCs or T cells enriched from blood (not recorded which). This TCR derives from a woman between 50 and 59 years old who had recovered from COVID-19. The CDR3 has the sequence CASSPLRDGELFF. The nucleotide sequence is TGTGCCAGCAGCCCCCTGAGGGACGGGGAGCTGTTTTTT. Reference TRBV7-8 and TRBJ2-2 proteins supply the regions before and after the CDR3; the full variable domain is: GAGVSQSPRYKVAKRGQDVALRCDPISGHVSLFWYQQALGQGPEFLTYFQNEAQLDKSGLPSDRFFAERPEGSVSTLKIQRTQQEDSAVYLCASSPLRDGELFFGEGSRLTVL.